Shown below are 15 T cell receptor beta chains from a single sample sequenced in a study of blood T cell repertoires in COVID-19. Sequencing was performed with immunoSEQ multiplex PCR; in TCRdb, only in-frame clones are kept and a portion is missing. The sample holds a few hundred thousand clones, 80% to 90% seen once. Specimen: PBMCs or T cells enriched from blood (not recorded which). The receptors were sampled from a woman in her late teens or twenties who had recovered from COVID-19.

The V and J genes are TRBV27 and TRBJ1-5; unclear D gene. The germline CDR1 and CDR2 sequences are MNHEY and SMNVEV (reference sequence). This CDR3 region has 15 residues. Trimming took off 5 bases at V and 2 bases at J, with 13 bases between the two ends. As DNA, the CDR3 is TGTGCCAGCAGTCCCGTAGCGACCCGCAATCAGCCCCAGCATTTT. Amino acid sequence: CASSPVATRNQPQHF.

This chain connects TRBV5-1 to TRBJ2-1; 9 bases match TRBD1. CDR3 length: 15 residues. CDR1 and CDR2 from the germline V gene are SGHRS and YFSETQ. The J segment lost 1 base and the V segment lost 3 bases, leaving 2 bases of the junction unmatched. In DNA, the CDR3 is TGCGCCAGCAGCTCTGGACAGGGGTCCTACAATGAGCAGTTCTTC. It codes for CASSSGQGSYNEQFF.

This clone was seen just once. The chain recombines TRBV3-1 (or the pseudogene TRBV3-2) with TRBJ2-2; 11 bases line up with TRBD2. Per germline, CDR1 LGHDT and CDR2 YNNKEL (reference sequence). Trimming removed 1 base from V and 1 base from J; junction bases left unmatched: 2. This CDR3 has 17 amino acids. The CDR3 bases are TGTGCCAGCAGCCAAGGTCTAGCGGGGGGGAACACCGGGGAGCTGTTTTTT. Its translation is CASSQGLAGGNTGELFF.

The rearrangement joins TRBV5-1 to TRBJ2-7; D may be TRBD1 (6 bases). The CDR3 consists of 15 residues. Looked up from germline, CDR1 is SGHRS and CDR2 is YFSETQ. Trimming took off 3 bases at V and 6 bases at J, with 19 bases between the two ends. CDR3 in DNA: TGCGCCAGCAGCTACCAGGGGCGCGGTCCTAGCGAGCAGTACTTC. Protein sequence: CASSYQGRGPSEQYF.

This clone was counted only a few times. The chain employs TRBV9 and TRBJ1-1; no definite D call. The ends were cut back, 4 bases at V and 4 bases at J, with 11 bases in the middle. Per the germline V gene, CDR1 is SGDLS and CDR2 is YYNGEE. The CDR3 runs to 13 residues. CDR3: CASSQASGTEAFF. Here the CDR3 DNA reads TGTGCCAGCAGCCAGGCATCTGGCACTGAAGCTTTCTTT.

This clone showed up just a few times. The rearrangement uses TRBV11-2 and TRBJ1-6, with TRBD1 as a possible D gene (6 bases). V lost 5 bases and J 10 bases, leaving 15 bases between the germline ends. CDR3 length: 14 residues. Germline-derived CDR1 and CDR2 are SGHAT and FQNNGV. The CDR3 is CASSPVGGPSPLHF. DNA of the CDR3: TGTGCCAGCAGCCCGGTCGGGGGGCCATCACCCCTCCACTTT. Full variable domain (outside the CDR3, taken from reference TRBV11-2 and TRBJ1-6): EAGVAQSPRYKIIEKRQSVAFWCNPISGHATLYWYQQILGQGPKLLIQFQNNGVVDDSQLPKDRFSAERLKGVDSTLKIQPAKLEDSAVYLCASSPVGGPSPLHFGNGTRLTVT.

V and J are TRBV4-3 and TRBJ2-5, with TRBD1 matching 8 bases. V trimming: 6 bases; J trimming: 3 bases; junction bases outside the gene matches: 3. The CDR3 spans 13 residues. Per the germline V gene, CDR1 is LGHNA and CDR2 is YSLEER. The CDR3 sequence is CASRKQGEETQYF. DNA of the CDR3: TGCGCCAGCAGAAAACAGGGGGAAGAGACCCAGTACTTC.

The chain has TRBV19 and TRBJ1-5; TRBD1 might be the D (5 bases). V lost 8 bases and J 5 bases, leaving 22 bases between the germline ends. CDR1 is LNHDA and CDR2 is SQIVND in the germline V gene (reference sequence). The length of the CDR3 is 16 residues. CDR3 sequence reads: CASGGAPGYRDQPQHF. CDR3 in DNA: TGTGCCAGTGGAGGGGCCCCAGGTTACCGTGATCAGCCCCAGCATTTT.

The chain carries TRBV3-1 (or the pseudogene TRBV3-2) and TRBJ2-7; D may be TRBD1 (7 bases). Germline assignment: CDR1 LGHDT and CDR2 YNNKEL (reference sequence). V was trimmed by 1 base and J by 6 bases, leaving 10 bases between them. The CDR3 sequence is 13 residues long. This chain's CDR3 is CASSQGQGGEQYF. In DNA form, the CDR3 reads TGTGCCAGCAGCCAAGGGCAGGGGGGCGAGCAGTACTTC.

The chain combines TRBV28 with TRBJ1-5, with D unclear. The V and J ends lost 8 bases and 2 bases respectively, with 13 bases between them. The germline V gene has CDR1 MDHEN and CDR2 SYDVKM. The CDR3 is 14 residues long. The CDR3 bases are TGTGCCAGCGGGCCTCAGCTCGGCAATCAGCCCCAGCATTTT. As protein: CASGPQLGNQPQHF. The full variable domain, with the rest looked up from reference TRBV28 and TRBJ1-5, is DVKVTQSSRYLVKRTGEKVFLECVQDMDHENMFWYRQDPGLGLRLIYFSYDVKMKEKGDIPEGYSVSREKKERFSLILESASTNQTSMYLCASGPQLGNQPQHFGDGTRLSIL.

The genes are TRBV27 and TRBJ2-7; D is unresolved. Per the germline V gene, CDR1 is MNHEY and CDR2 is SMNVEV (reference sequence). Trimming took off 3 bases at V and 3 bases at J, with 12 bases between the two ends. The CDR3 has 14 residues. This chain's CDR3 is CASSFTGTGYEQYF. CDR3 in DNA: TGTGCCAGCAGTTTTACCGGTACGGGCTACGAGCAGTACTTC.

This clone appeared once. The rearrangement links TRBV3-1 (or the pseudogene TRBV3-2) to TRBJ2-5; possible D gene TRBD1, 6 bases. Germline loops: CDR1 LGHDT, CDR2 YNNKEL (reference sequence). The germline V and J ends were trimmed by 3 bases and 2 bases, with 10 bases remaining between them. The CDR3 has 14 residues. CDR3 sequence (DNA): TGTGCCAGCAGCCATCTTGGGACACAAGAGACCCAGTACTTC. Its protein product is CASSHLGTQETQYF.

This clone came up a few times. This chain uses TRBV7-2 with TRBJ2-5; D call uncertain. CDR1 is SGHTA and CDR2 is FQGNSA in the germline V gene. V lost 1 base and J lost 2, with 14 bases in between. The CDR3 covers 16 residues. The CDR3 loop is CASSLGSAAKQETQYF. CDR3 in DNA: TGTGCCAGCAGCTTAGGAAGTGCGGCAAAACAAGAGACCCAGTACTTC.

V is TRBV28 and J is TRBJ2-1; TRBD2 aligns across 10 bases. Germline CDR1 MDHEN, CDR2 SYDVKM. The CDR3 has 15 residues. Germline trimming cut 8 bases from V and 5 bases from J; bases unmatched to any gene: 9. CDR3 sequence: CASRNSGGLNNEQFF. As DNA, the CDR3 is TGTGCCAGCCGTAATAGCGGGGGGCTGAACAATGAGCAGTTCTTC.

This chain uses TRBV5-6 with TRBJ1-2; 8 bases are shared with TRBD1. The CDR3 extends over 14 amino acids. V trimming: 4 bases; J trimming: 8 bases; junction bases outside the gene matches: 10. Per germline, CDR1 SGHDT and CDR2 YYEEEE. CDR3 nucleotide sequence: TGTGCCAGCAGCCTTAACCTCAGGGGGCGAGGCTACACCTTC. Its translation: CASSLNLRGRGYTF.